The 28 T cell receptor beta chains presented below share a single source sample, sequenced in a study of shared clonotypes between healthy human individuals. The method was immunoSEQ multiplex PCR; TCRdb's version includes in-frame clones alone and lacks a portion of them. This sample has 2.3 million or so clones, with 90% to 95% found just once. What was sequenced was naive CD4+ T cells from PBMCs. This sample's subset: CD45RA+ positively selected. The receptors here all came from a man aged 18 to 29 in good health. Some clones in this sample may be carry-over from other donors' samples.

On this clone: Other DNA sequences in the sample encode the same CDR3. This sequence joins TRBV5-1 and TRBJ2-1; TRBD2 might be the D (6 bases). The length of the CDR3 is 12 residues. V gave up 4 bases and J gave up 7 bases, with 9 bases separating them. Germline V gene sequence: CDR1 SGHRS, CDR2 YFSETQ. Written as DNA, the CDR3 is TGCGCCAGCAGCCTGGGGGGTAATGAGCAGTTCTTC. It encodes CASSLGGNEQFF.

The CDR3 DNA reads as TGTGCCAGCGGCCTGGGCAGGGGTAACAATGAGCAGTTCTTC. Its protein is CASGLGRGNNEQFF. The chain employs TRBV11-3 and TRBJ2-1, with TRBD1 as a possible D gene (6 bases). Germline CDR1 reads SGHNT; CDR2 reads YENEEA. The CDR3 totals 14 residues. With 8 bases removed from V and 5 bases from J, the gap between germline ends came to 16 bases.

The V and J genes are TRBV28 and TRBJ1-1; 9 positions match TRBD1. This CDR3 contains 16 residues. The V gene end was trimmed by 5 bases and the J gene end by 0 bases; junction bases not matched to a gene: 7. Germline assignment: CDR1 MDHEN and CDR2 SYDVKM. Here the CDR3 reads CASSTGTGTLNTEAFF. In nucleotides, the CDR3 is TGTGCCAGCAGTACGGGGACAGGGACATTGAACACTGAAGCTTTCTTT.

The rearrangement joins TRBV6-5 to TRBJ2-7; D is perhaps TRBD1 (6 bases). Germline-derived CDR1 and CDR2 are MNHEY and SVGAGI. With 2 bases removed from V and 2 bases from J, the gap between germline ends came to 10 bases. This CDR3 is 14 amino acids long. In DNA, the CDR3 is TGTGCCAGCAGTTACGTCAGGGGCCCCTACGAGCAGTACTTC. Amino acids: CASSYVRGPYEQYF.

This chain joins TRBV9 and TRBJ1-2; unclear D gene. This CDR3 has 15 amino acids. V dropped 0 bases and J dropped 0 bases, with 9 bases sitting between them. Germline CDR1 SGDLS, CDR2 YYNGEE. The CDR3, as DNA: TGTGCCAGCAGCGTAGCGGCCAGGACTAACTATGGCTACACCTTC. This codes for CASSVAARTNYGYTF.

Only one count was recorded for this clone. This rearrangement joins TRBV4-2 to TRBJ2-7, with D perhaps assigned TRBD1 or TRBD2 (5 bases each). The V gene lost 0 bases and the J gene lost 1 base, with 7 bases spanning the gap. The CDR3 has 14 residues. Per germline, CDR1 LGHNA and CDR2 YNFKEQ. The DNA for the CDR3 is TGTGCCAGCAGCCAAGACAGGGAGTCCTACGAGCAGTACTTC. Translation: CASSQDRESYEQYF.

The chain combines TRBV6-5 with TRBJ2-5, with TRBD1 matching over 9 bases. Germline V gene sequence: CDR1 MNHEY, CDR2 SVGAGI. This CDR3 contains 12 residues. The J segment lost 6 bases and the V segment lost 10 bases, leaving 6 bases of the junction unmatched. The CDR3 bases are TGTGCCACGCGGGACAGGGCACAGACCCAGTACTTC. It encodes CATRDRAQTQYF.

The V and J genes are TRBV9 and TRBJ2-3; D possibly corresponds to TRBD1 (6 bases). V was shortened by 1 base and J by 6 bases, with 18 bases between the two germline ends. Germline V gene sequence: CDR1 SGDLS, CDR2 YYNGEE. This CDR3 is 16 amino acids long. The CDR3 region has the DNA TGTGCCAGCAGCGTACGCGACCAAGGGGGAGTCGATACGCAGTATTTT. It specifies CASSVRDQGGVDTQYF.

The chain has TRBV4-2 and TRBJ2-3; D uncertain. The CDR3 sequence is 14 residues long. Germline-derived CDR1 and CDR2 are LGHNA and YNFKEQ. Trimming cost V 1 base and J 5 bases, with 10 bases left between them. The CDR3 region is CASSQGLGRDTQYF. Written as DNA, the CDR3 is TGTGCCAGCAGCCAAGGACTGGGAAGAGATACGCAGTATTTT.

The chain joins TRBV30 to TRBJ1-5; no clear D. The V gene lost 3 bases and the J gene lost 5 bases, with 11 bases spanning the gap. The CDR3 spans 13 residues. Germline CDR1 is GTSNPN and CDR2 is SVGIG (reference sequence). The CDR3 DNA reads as TGTGCCTGGAGCCCGGGCCGTGATCAGCCCCAGCATTTT. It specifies CAWSPGRDQPQHF.

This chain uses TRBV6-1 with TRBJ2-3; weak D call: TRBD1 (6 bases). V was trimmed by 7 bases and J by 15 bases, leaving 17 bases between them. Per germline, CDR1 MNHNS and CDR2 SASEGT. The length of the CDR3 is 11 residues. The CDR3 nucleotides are TGTGCCAGCACGCCAAGGGACAAAGAATATTTT. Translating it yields CASTPRDKEYF.

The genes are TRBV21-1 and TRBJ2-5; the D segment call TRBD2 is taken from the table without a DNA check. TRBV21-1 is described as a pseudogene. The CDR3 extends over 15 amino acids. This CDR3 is CASSPRGSGQETQYF. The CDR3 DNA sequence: TGTGCCAGCAGCCCCCGGGGTAGCGGCCAAGAGACCCAGTACTTC.

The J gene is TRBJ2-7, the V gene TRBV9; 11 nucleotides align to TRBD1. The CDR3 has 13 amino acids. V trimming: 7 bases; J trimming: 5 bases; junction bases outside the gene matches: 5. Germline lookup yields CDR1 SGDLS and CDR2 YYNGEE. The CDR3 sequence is CASSGTGGHEQYF. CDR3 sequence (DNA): TGTGCCAGCTCCGGGACAGGGGGTCACGAGCAGTACTTC. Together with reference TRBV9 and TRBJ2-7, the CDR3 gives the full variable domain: DSGVTQTPKHLITATGQRVTLRCSPRSGDLSVYWYQQSLDQGLQFLIQYYNGEERAKGNILERFSAQQFPDLHSELNLSSLELGDSALYFCASSGTGGHEQYFGPGTRLTVT.

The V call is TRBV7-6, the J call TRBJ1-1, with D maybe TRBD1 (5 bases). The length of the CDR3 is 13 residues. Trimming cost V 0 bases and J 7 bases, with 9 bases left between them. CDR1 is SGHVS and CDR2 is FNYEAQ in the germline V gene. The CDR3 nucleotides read TGTGCCAGCAGCTTAGCGCGCCAGGGTGAAGCTTTCTTT. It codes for CASSLARQGEAFF.

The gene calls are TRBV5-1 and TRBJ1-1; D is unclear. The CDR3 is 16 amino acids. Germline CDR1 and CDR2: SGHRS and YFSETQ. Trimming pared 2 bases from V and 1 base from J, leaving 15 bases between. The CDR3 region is CASSFTADPRNTEAFF. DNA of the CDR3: TGCGCCAGCAGCTTCACCGCGGACCCTCGGAACACTGAAGCTTTCTTT.

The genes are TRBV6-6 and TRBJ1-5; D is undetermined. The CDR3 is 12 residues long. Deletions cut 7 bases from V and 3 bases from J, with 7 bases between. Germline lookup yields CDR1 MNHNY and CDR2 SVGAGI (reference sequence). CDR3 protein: CASKEHNQPQHF. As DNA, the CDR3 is TGTGCCAGCAAGGAGCACAATCAGCCCCAGCATTTT.

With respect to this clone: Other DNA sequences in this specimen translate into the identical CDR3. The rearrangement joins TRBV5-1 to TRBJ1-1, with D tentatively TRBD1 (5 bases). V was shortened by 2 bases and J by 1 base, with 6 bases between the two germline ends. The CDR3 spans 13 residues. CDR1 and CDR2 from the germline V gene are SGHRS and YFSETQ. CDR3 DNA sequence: TGCGCCAGCAGCTTCGGGGGGAACACTGAAGCTTTCTTT. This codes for CASSFGGNTEAFF.

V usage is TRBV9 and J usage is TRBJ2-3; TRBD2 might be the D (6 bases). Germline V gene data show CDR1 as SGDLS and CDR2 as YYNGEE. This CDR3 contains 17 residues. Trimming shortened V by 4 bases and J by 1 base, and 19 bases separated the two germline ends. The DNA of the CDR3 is TGTGCCAGCAGCCCTAGAGTATCCCCGGGGGGCACAGATACGCAGTATTTT. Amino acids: CASSPRVSPGGTDTQYF.

This CDR3 reads CASSEPGTGIAYEQYF. CDR3 nucleotide sequence: TGTGCCAGCAGTGAACCCGGGACAGGCATAGCCTACGAGCAGTACTTC. The chain combines TRBV25-1 with TRBJ2-5, with 8 bases aligning to TRBD1. The J call may be faulty, since TRBJ2-7 better matches the DNA end. The CDR3 is 16 residues long. The germline V gene encodes CDR1 MGHDK and CDR2 SYGVNS.

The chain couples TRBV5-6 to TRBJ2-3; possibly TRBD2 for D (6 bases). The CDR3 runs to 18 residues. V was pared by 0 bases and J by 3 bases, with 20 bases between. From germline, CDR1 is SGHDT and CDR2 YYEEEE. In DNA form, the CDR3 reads TGTGCCAGCAGCTTGGCTCCGGGACTCCTGTACACGACAGATACGCAGTATTTT. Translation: CASSLAPGLLYTTDTQYF.

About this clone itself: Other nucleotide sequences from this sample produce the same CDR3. As DNA, the CDR3 is TGTGCCAGCAGCCCCTCGGGCTCCTACAATGAGCAGTTCTTC. Its protein is CASSPSGSYNEQFF. The V and J genes are TRBV11-3 and TRBJ2-1; D is unresolved. The V and J ends lost 5 bases and 0 bases respectively, with 8 bases between them. CDR3 length: 14 amino acids. From germline, CDR1 is SGHNT and CDR2 YENEEA.

CDR3 DNA: TGTGCCAGCAGCGCCAGACCGAACTCCTACGAGCAGTACTTC. Its translation: CASSARPNSYEQYF. The rearrangement links TRBV9 to TRBJ2-7; no reliable D call. CDR3 length equals 14 residues. V lost 3 bases and J 0 bases, leaving 10 bases between the germline ends. CDR1 is SGDLS and CDR2 is YYNGEE in the germline V gene.

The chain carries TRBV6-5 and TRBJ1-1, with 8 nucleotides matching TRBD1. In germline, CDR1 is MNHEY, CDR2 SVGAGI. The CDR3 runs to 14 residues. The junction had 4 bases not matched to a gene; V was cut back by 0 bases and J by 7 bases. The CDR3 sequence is CASSYSIGQGEAFF. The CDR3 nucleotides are TGTGCCAGCAGTTACTCGATCGGACAGGGTGAAGCTTTCTTT.

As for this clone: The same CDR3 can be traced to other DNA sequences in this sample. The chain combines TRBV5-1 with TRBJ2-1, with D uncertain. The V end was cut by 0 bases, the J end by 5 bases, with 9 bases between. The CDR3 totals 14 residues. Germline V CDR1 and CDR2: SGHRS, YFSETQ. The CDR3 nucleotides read TGCGCCAGCAGCTTGGCCGGCCCGAACAATGAGCAGTTCTTC. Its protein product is CASSLAGPNNEQFF.

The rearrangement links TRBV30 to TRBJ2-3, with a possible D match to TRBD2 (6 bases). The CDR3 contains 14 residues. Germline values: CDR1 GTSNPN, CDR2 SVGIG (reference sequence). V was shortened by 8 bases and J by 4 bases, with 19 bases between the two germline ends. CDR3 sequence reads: CARASGGWPDTQYF. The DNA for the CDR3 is TGTGCCCGGGCAAGCGGAGGGTGGCCAGATACGCAGTATTTT.

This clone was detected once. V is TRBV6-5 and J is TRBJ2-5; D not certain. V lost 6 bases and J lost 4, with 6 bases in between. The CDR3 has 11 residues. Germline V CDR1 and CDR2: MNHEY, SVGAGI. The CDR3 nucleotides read TGTGCCAGCAGCGATAGAGAGACCCAGTACTTC. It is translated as CASSDRETQYF.

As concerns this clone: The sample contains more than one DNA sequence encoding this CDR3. The CDR3 DNA reads as TGTGCCAGCAGCGTAGATAGTCGCACAGATACGCAGTATTTT. Encoded protein: CASSVDSRTDTQYF. V is TRBV9 and J is TRBJ2-3; D is undetermined. Trimming shortened V by 0 bases and J by 1 base, and 6 bases separated the two germline ends. Germline CDR1 and CDR2: SGDLS and YYNGEE. This CDR3 is built from 14 residues.

DNA for the CDR3: TGCGCCAGCAGCATGGGACTAGCGGGACTTGCCTACGAGCAGTACTTC. The encoded protein is CASSMGLAGLAYEQYF. The chain is built from TRBV5-1 and TRBJ2-7; 13 nucleotides agree with TRBD2. The germline V gene has CDR1 SGHRS and CDR2 YFSETQ. The V gene end was trimmed by 4 bases and the J gene end by 2 bases; junction bases not matched to a gene: 6. The CDR3 extends over 16 amino acids.